This T cell receptor beta chain was obtained from a study of monozygotic twins with inflammatory bowel disease. TCRdb reprocessed the 5' RACE reads, keeping one entry per CDR3 protein, no DNA. Its table records roughly 200,000 distinct CDR3 sequences. Blood, around 2.6 ml, was drawn per donor. In regard to this clonotype: The target antigen is unknown.

Findings and caveats of the study: Limited power may explain why concordant and discordant twins showed no difference in repertoire similarity. Compared with healthy twins, IBD patients shared fewer clonotypes with others, especially with disease activity. There were differing immunosuppressive treatments, which may have added variability to patient repertoires.

Sequencing used blood. This TCR derives from a human donor with ulcerative colitis or Crohn's disease, or a healthy co-twin of an affected twin (not recorded which).

CDR3 protein: CASSFRGPNTGELFF. V is TRBV5-1 and J is TRBJ2-2; checking the TCRdb D call of TRBD1 is not possible without DNA. The CDR3 runs 15 residues. Looked up from germline, CDR1 is SGHRS and CDR2 is YFSETQ.